This T cell receptor beta chain was retrieved from a study of T cell repertoires in ileal Crohn's disease (dated by TCRdb to between 2018 and 2021). Looking at the study overall: The median duration of disease was roughly 7.6 years, and at the time of surgery approximately 34% of patients were active smokers. All patients had surgery for a complication: stricturing disease in around 60% and penetrating disease in about 39%. Roughly half of the patients were given postoperative therapy, with fewer than 12 receiving thiopurines and under 20 receiving anti-TNF agents. TCR repertoire analysis was performed in a few dozen Crohn's disease patients drawn from a prospective multicentre cohort. The study was conducted in parallel with a multicentre cohort built to find predictors of early endoscopic recurrence after ileocolonic resection. A Rutgeerts score above i0 was used to define endoscopic postoperative recurrence. The study sequenced 171 mucosal samples from some 62 patients, taken at several locations on the surgical specimen and at postoperative endoscopy.

Notes on this clone: Its antigen is currently not known. No base quality information exists; no much larger clone differs at one position.

To be eligible, patients had to be adults with ileal or ileocolonic Crohn's disease and an indication for ileocolonic resection. Whole ileal mucosal biopsies were stored frozen at -80°C before DNA extraction. Genomic DNA was extracted from frozen whole biopsies using a TRizol-based method and was quantified with a NanoDrop 2000 spectrophotometer. Study-level results and caveats: Mucosal CD4 and CD8 T cells were sorted and sequenced only in a subgroup of patients, whose size was not stated. Higher high-frequency clone percentages at surgery were associated with endoscopic recurrence; all patients with clonality above 26.8% (18/57) had recurrence. More high-frequency clones were carried by sorted CD8 T cells than by CD4 T cells, suggesting that mucosal expansions were mainly CD8. Compared with non-smokers, patients who were active smokers at surgery showed a significantly higher proportion of clonal expansions (around 24% vs 18%, p=0.02).

Around 500 nanograms of biopsy DNA per sample were submitted for commercial TCRB immunosequencing. Adaptive Biotechnology amplified CDR3 regions from genomic DNA with a two-step multiplex PCR that controlled for amplification bias. Primers for every V and J gene segment were used in the first PCR, and barcodes and Illumina adapters were added in the second PCR. CDR3 libraries were sequenced on an Illumina instrument. The paper's processing steps were these. The analysis used both the pipelines supplied by the vendor and custom analysis of the raw data in R/Bioconductor with R version 3.3.0. Clonality, which ranges from 0 to 1, was calculated as the inverse of the normalised Shannon entropy across all productive clones. The repertoire share taken up by the top 100 clones defined high-frequency clones, and only clones that passed a 95% confidence test were kept. Overlap between samples was measured with the Morisita-Horn index, while repertoire diversity was measured with the Simpson index. The immuneACCESS repertoire file appears here via TCRdb, limited to in-frame rearrangements. These files lack a portion of the clones; in checked studies, under half of the deficit traces to unresolved V genes, and the cause of the others is not known. V and J calls and clone size are as listed in that table; D and trimming were resolved from the DNA. The sample table contains 25,000 to 35,000 clones; only one count was recorded for about three quarters of them. The ten largest clones take up roughly 6% of the sample.

The CDR3, cysteine through phenylalanine, is 15 amino acids long. The only DNA kept is the CDR3, 45 bases in frame from the first base. Looking up the germline V gene yields CDR1 SGHTA and CDR2 FQGTGA. V is shortened by 6 bases, J by 4 bases, and the region joining them spans 15 bases. The receptor's source is an adult with Crohn's disease. Sequencing was performed on ileal tissue. The V and J genes are TRBV7-3 and TRBJ2-2; 5 matching bases give a weak D call of TRBD1. The nucleotide sequence is given as TGTGCCAGCAGACGCGCGAGGACAAGCACCGGGGAGCTGTTTTTT. Translated, this gives CASRRARTSTGELFF.